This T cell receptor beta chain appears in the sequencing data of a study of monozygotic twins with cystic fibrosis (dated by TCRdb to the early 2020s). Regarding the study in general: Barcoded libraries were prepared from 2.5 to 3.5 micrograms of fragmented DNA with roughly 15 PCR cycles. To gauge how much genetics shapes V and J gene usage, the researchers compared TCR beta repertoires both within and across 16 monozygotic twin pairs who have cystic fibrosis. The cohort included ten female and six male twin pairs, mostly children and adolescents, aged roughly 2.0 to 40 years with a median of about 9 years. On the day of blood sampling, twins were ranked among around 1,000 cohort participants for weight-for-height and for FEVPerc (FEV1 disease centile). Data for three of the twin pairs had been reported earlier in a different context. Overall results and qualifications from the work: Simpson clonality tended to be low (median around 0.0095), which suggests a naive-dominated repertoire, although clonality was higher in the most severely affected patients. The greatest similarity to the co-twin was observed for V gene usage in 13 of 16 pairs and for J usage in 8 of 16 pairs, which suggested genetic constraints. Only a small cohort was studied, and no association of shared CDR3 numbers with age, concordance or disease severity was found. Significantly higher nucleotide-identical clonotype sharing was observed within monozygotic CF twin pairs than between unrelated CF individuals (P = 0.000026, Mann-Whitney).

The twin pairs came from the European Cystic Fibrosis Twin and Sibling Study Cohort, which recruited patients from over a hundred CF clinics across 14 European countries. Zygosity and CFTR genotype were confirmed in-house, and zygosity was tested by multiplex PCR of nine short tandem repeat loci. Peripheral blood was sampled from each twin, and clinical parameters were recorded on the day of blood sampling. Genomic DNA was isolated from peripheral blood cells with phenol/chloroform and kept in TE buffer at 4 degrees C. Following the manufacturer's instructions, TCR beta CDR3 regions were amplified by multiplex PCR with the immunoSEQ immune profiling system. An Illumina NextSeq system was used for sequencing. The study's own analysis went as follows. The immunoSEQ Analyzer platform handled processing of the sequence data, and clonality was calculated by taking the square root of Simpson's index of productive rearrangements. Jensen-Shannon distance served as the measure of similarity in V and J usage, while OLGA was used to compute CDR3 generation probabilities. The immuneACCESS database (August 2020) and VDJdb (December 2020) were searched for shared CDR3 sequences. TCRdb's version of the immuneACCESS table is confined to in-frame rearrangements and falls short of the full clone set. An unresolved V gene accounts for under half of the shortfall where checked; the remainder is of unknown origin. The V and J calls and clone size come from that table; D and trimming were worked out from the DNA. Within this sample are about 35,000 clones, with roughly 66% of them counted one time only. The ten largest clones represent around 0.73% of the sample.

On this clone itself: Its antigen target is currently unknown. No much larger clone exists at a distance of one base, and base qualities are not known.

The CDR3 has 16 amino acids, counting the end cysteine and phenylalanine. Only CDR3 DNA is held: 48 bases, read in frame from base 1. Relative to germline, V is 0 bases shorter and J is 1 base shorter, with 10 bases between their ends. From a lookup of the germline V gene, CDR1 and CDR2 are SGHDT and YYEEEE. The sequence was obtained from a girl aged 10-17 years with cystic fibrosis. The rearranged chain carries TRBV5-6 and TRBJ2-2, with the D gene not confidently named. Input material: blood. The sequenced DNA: TGTGCCAGCAGCTTGGGGCTACAGCGGAACACCGGGGAGCTGTTTTTT. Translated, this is CASSLGLQRNTGELFF.